This is a list of T cell receptor beta chains from one sample in a study of CD8+CD57+ T cells in acquired aplastic anemia. Each CDR3 protein is one row after TCRdb ran MiXCR on the reads. The table records roughly 240,000 distinct CDR3 sequences, around half of them present only once. The specimen sequenced was sorted CD4+, CD8+, or CD8+CD57+ T cells (not recorded which) from PBMCs. These receptor sequences come from a human donor with aplastic anemia. CDR3s include the opening cysteine and the closing phenylalanine or tryptophan. D genes are given only for firm matches. Size tells how often a clone was seen (once, few, many) or the class of an expanded clone, and some rows leave it out.

>TRBV5-1|many|TRBJ2-1|TRBD2
CASSPGLAGLLNEQFF
TGCGCCAGCAGCCCGGGACTAGCGGGATTGCTCAATGAGCAGTTCTTC
>TRBV4-3|-|TRBJ2-1|TRBD1
CASSRGTGGIPTYNEQFF
TGCGCCAGCAGCCGCGGGACAGGGGGCATTCCCACCTACAATGAGCAGTTCTTC
>TRBV2|many|TRBJ2-7|TRBD2
CASSEWKTSGSYEQYF
TGTGCCAGCAGTGAATGGAAGACTAGCGGGAGTTACGAGCAGTACTTC
>TRBV5-1|few|TRBJ1-2|TRBD1
CASGEQGNYGYTF
TGCGCCAGCGGCGAACAGGGGAACTATGGCTACACCTTC
>TRBV9|many|TRBJ1-1|TRBD1
CASSATGSHTEAFF
TGTGCCAGCAGCGCGACAGGGTCGCACACTGAAGCTTTCTTT
>TRBV20-1|many|TRBJ1-5|-
CSASGTVEAEPQHF
TGCAGTGCTTCCGGGACCGTCGAAGCGGAGCCCCAGCATTTT
>TRBV30|few|TRBJ1-2|-
CAWSLANLNYGYTF
TGTGCCTGGAGTTTGGCGAACCTCAACTATGGCTACACCTTC
>TRBV19|-|TRBJ1-2|TRBD1
CASSSQGLINYGYTF
TGTGCCAGTAGTTCACAGGGGCTGATTAACTATGGCTACACCTTC
>TRBV10-3|many|TRBJ1-2|TRBD1
CAIKMLEQGADGYTF
TGTGCCATCAAGATGTTGGAACAGGGGGCGGATGGCTACACCTTC
>TRBV24-1|many|TRBJ1-2|-
CATSGHRNTSGYTF
TGTGCCACCAGTGGGCACAGGAATACAAGCGGCTACACCTTC
>TRBV28|few|TRBJ1-1|TRBD1
CASRMKQTGRNTEAFF
TGTGCCAGCAGAATGAAACAGACAGGGCGGAACACTGAAGCTTTCTTT
>TRBV20-1|-|TRBJ2-7|TRBD1
CSAENRDRASYEQYF
TGCAGTGCTGAGAACCGGGACAGGGCCTCCTACGAGCAGTACTTC
>TRBV14|many|TRBJ1-1|TRBD1
CASSQEGGQVWGTEAFF
TGTGCCAGCAGCCAAGAGGGGGGACAGGTGTGGGGCACTGAAGCTTTCTTT
>TRBV7-2|-|TRBJ2-7|-
CASSRGWSTYEQYF
TGTGCCAGCAGCCGGGGGTGGTCAACCTACGAGCAGTACTTC
>TRBV7-2|many|TRBJ2-3|-
CASASRYTDTQYF
TGTGCCAGCGCGAGCAGATACACAGATACGCAGTATTTT
>TRBV19|-|TRBJ1-1|TRBD1
CASSMDRGSGTEAFF
TGTGCCAGTAGTATGGACAGGGGAAGTGGCACTGAAGCTTTCTTT
>TRBV5-6|-|TRBJ1-5|-
CASSPRVAVYQETQHF
TGTGCCAGCAGCCCCCGGGTAGCGGTGTACCAAGAGACCCAGCATTTT
>TRBV12-3/TRBV12-4|-|TRBJ1-6|-
CASSFLGTENSPLHF
TGTGCCAGCAGTTTCCTCGGGACGGAGAATTCACCCCTCCACTTT
>TRBV20-1|-|TRBJ1-1|-
CSARWGRTEAFF
TGCAGTGCTAGATGGGGACGAACTGAAGCTTTCTTT
>TRBV15|-|TRBJ1-5|-
CATSRVRGNQPQHF
TGTGCCACCAGCAGAGTCAGGGGCAATCAGCCCCAGCATTTT
>TRBV28|many|TRBJ1-1|-
CASSPPGQPNTEAFF
TGTGCCAGCAGTCCTCCGGGACAACCGAACACTGAAGCTTTCTTT
>TRBV7-2|-|TRBJ1-5|-
CASSLVYQPQHF
TGTGCCAGCAGCTTAGTGTACCAGCCCCAGCATTTT
>TRBV19|many|TRBJ1-5|-
CASSIVASNNQPQHF
TGTGCCAGTAGTATAGTCGCCTCGAACAATCAGCCCCAGCATTTT
>TRBV7-6|few|TRBJ2-7|-
CASSPRPAYEQYF
TGTGCCAGCAGCCCCCGGCCCGCCTACGAGCAGTACTTC
>TRBV11-2|few|TRBJ2-7|-
CASSFGVAAEQYF
TGTGCCAGCAGCTTCGGCGTGGCGGCCGAGCAGTACTTC
>TRBV29-1|-|TRBJ2-7|-
CSAEGHGEQYF
TGCAGTGCCGAGGGGCATGGGGAGCAGTACTTC
>TRBV9|-|TRBJ1-1|TRBD1
CASSSLQGWRNTEAFF
TGTGCCAGCAGTTCCCTACAGGGGTGGAGAAACACTGAAGCTTTCTTT
>TRBV7-2|once|TRBJ1-3|-
CASYKGQGNTIYF
TGTGCCAGCTATAAAGGACAGGGAAACACCATATATTTT
>TRBV7-6|many|TRBJ2-2|TRBD2
CASSSGTSYGELFF
TGTGCCAGCAGCTCCGGGACTAGCTACGGGGAGCTGTTTTTT
>TRBV7-9|once|TRBJ2-5|TRBD1
CASSFGQGRETQYF
TGTGCCAGCAGCTTCGGACAGGGTCGGGAGACCCAGTACTTC
>TRBV19|many|TRBJ2-3|-
CASSIVGRLDHTDTQYF
TGTGCCAGTAGTATAGTAGGGCGCCTAGATCACACAGATACGCAGTATTTT
>TRBV10-2|once|TRBJ1-1|TRBD1
CASSASSPLWGQLNTEAFF
TGCGCCAGCAGTGCCAGCAGTCCTCTCTGGGGACAGCTGAACACTGAAGCTTTCTTT
>TRBV10-3|once|TRBJ2-1|TRBD1
CAMSERGLDNEQFF
TGTGCCATGAGTGAAAGGGGGCTGGACAATGAGCAGTTCTTC
>TRBV12-3/TRBV12-4|few|TRBJ2-5|-
CASSLMGQETQYF
TGTGCCAGCAGTTTAATGGGTCAAGAGACCCAGTACTTC
>TRBV3-1|few|TRBJ1-4|-
CASSQSYEKLFF
TGTGCCAGCAGCCAAAGCTATGAAAAACTGTTTTTT
>TRBV15|-|TRBJ2-1|-
CATSRDRDTSHNEQSF
TGTGCCACCAGCAGAGATCGGGACACCTCCCACAATGAGCAGTCCTTC
>TRBV6-1|many|TRBJ1-4|-
CASSEATDEKLFF
TGTGCCAGCAGTGAAGCGACAGACGAAAAACTGTTTTTT
>TRBV9|-|TRBJ2-1|TRBD2
CASSSRTSGGNEQFF
TGTGCCAGCAGCTCCCGGACTAGCGGCGGCAATGAGCAGTTCTTC
>TRBV20-1|many|TRBJ1-1|TRBD1
CSAKLTGGVTEAFF
TGCAGTGCGAAACTTACAGGGGGAGTAACTGAAGCTTTCTTT
>TRBV27|-|TRBJ2-3|TRBD2
CASSILAGGGTDTQYF
TGTGCCAGCAGTATACTAGCGGGAGGGGGCACAGATACGCAGTATTTT
>TRBV4-2|-|TRBJ2-1|-
CASSPLVGLASNEQFF
TGTGCCAGCAGCCCCCTTGTCGGACTCGCAAGCAATGAGCAGTTCTTC
>TRBV6-4|-|TRBJ1-2|TRBD1
CASSEGDRGTRTF
TGTGCCAGCAGTGAAGGGGACAGGGGAACGAGGACCTTC
>TRBV7-9|many|TRBJ2-5|-
CASSLDLQQETQYF
TGTGCCAGCAGCTTAGATTTGCAGCAAGAGACCCAGTACTTC
>TRBV4-2|few|TRBJ2-3|TRBD2
CASSQGTSRGTDTQYF
TGTGCCAGCAGCCAAGGGACTAGCAGGGGTACAGATACGCAGTATTTT
>TRBV10-3|-|TRBJ2-6|TRBD1
CAISESGQGYSGANVLTF
TGTGCCATCAGTGAGTCGGGACAGGGGTACTCTGGGGCCAACGTCCTGACTTTC
>TRBV9|few|TRBJ1-6|-
CASSVDLQLNSPLHF
TGTGCCAGCAGCGTAGACTTACAGCTCAATTCACCCCTCCACTTT
>TRBV4-2|-|TRBJ2-2|-
CASSQSLAGTGELFF
TGTGCCAGCAGCCAGAGTCTAGCTGGCACCGGGGAGCTGTTTTTT
>TRBV7-2|-|TRBJ2-5|TRBD1
CASSLVGTGGLETQYF
TGTGCCAGCAGCTTAGTAGGGACAGGGGGGTTGGAGACCCAGTACTTC
>TRBV7-9|many|TRBJ1-2|-
CASSRLRALGGYTF
TGTGCCAGCAGCCGACTTCGGGCGTTGGGCGGCTACACCTTC
>TRBV10-1|-|TRBJ2-7|-
CASSSPDMVGEQYF
TGTGCCAGCTCCAGCCCGGACATGGTCGGCGAGCAGTACTTC
>TRBV11-3|many|TRBJ2-7|-
CASSSDASEQYF
TGTGCCAGCAGCTCAGACGCGAGTGAGCAGTACTTC
>TRBV20-1|once|TRBJ1-1|-
CSALGWGGKNTEAFF
TGCAGTGCTCTCGGATGGGGGGGCAAGAACACTGAAGCTTTCTTT
>TRBV7-9|few|TRBJ2-5|-
CASSQRGDQETQYF
TGTGCCAGCAGCCAGAGAGGGGACCAAGAGACCCAGTACTTC
>TRBV7-4|-|TRBJ1-5|-
CASSLGSRSNQPQHF
TGTGCCAGCAGCTTAGGGTCGCGTAGCAATCAGCCCCAGCATTTT
>TRBV29-1|-|TRBJ1-2|TRBD1
CGVGQILGYGYTF
TGCGGCGTGGGACAGATTCTCGGCTATGGCTACACCTTC
>TRBV10-1|many|TRBJ2-1|-
CASSSGPSYNEQFF
TGCGCCAGCAGTTCGGGGCCTTCCTACAATGAGCAGTTCTTC
>TRBV7-8|many|TRBJ2-5|-
CASSLAGGSGETQYF
TGTGCCAGCAGCTTAGCCGGGGGATCGGGGGAGACCCAGTACTTC